These 9 T cell receptor beta chains were all obtained from the same sample, sequenced in a study of naive and memory T cell subsets. Antigen specificity for these receptors is unknown. Two oligonucleotides, mixed equimolar, formed the beta constant-region primer covering TRBC1 and TRBC2. The ligated cDNA underwent four PCR rounds using SP2 and nested alpha and beta constant-region primers. TCRdb reprocessed the UMI-ligation and nested PCR reads via MiXCR and lists one record per CDR3 protein. Here the sample spans around 160,000 distinct CDR3 sequences, 22% being singletons. General study results and limits: Naive repertoires, especially CD8, held a few larger clonotypes, possibly memory cells re-expressing CD45RA.

Material for sequencing was naive CD4+ T cells from blood. Receptors were obtained from a human donor in good health.

The gene calls are TRBV29-1 and TRBJ2-2; 10 nucleotides line up with TRBD2. The CDR3 is 14 amino acids. V lost 6 bases and J lost 6; bases outside the gene matches: 7. The germline V gene has CDR1 SQVTM and CDR2 ANQGSEA. The CDR3 reads CSVVSGRAAGELFF. The CDR3 DNA sequence: TGCAGCGTCGTAAGCGGGAGGGCAGCCGGGGAGCTGTTTTTT.

V and J are TRBV7-2 and TRBJ2-7; TRBD2 aligns across 11 bases. Germline V gives CDR1 SGHTA, CDR2 FQGNSA. V was pared by 5 bases and J by 0 bases, with 9 bases of the junction left unmatched. The CDR3 sequence is 17 residues long. CDR3 protein: CASSLRATSGGSYEQYF. In DNA, the CDR3 is TGTGCCAGCAGCCTCCGGGCCACTAGCGGGGGCTCCTACGAGCAGTACTTC.

This clonotype was seen only a few times. The V and J genes are TRBV6-2 or TRBV6-3 and TRBJ2-2; D gene unclear. Trimming stripped 4 bases from V and 1 base from J, with 10 bases between. Germline CDR1 MNHEY, CDR2 SVGEGT. The CDR3 length is 15 residues. CDR3 bases: TGTGCCAGCAGTTGGCGGCAGAAGAACACCGGGGAGCTGTTTTTT. This gives the protein CASSWRQKNTGELFF.

This clonotype was recorded a few times. One end of the junction varies from germline; a read error may be responsible. The J gene is TRBJ2-7, the V gene TRBV28; D unresolved. This CDR3 region has 11 residues. The germline V gene encodes CDR1 MDHEN and CDR2 SYDVKM. This CDR3 reads CASSLWQVISF. As DNA, the CDR3 is TGTGCCAGCAGTTTATGGCAGGTGATCTCCTTC.

V gene TRBV4-3 combines with J gene TRBJ1-2, with D perhaps matching TRBD1 (5 bases). Germline assignment: CDR1 LGHNA and CDR2 YSLEER. Trimming took off 0 bases at V and 4 bases at J, with 12 bases between the two ends. This CDR3 is 15 amino acids long. The CDR3 reads CASSQEVDRSYGYTF. The DNA for the CDR3 is TGCGCCAGCAGCCAAGAGGTAGACAGAAGCTATGGCTACACCTTC.

This clonotype was observed a handful of times. The chain is built from TRBV6-1 and TRBJ2-3, with D unclear. This CDR3 comprises 11 residues. V lost 1 base, J lost 6 bases, and 2 bases lay in between. The germline CDR1 and CDR2 sequences are MNHNS and SASEGT. Written as DNA, the CDR3 is TGTGCCAGCAGTGAAGTTGATACGCAGTATTTT. Translation: CASSEVDTQYF.

The chain combines TRBV7-3 with TRBJ2-1; 12 nucleotides line up with TRBD2. Germline CDR1 and CDR2: SGHTA and FQGTGA. Unmatched junction bases numbered 5, after V lost 5 bases and J lost 3 bases. The CDR3 is made up of 16 amino acids. The DNA of the CDR3 is TGTGCCAGCAGCCTTACTAGCGGGAGGCTCTACAATGAGCAGTTCTTC. It specifies CASSLTSGRLYNEQFF.

There are a few counts of this clonotype. This chain joins TRBV19 and TRBJ2-3; 8 nucleotides line up with TRBD1. J was trimmed by 8 bases and V by 4 bases; bases with no gene match: 5. The CDR3 consists of 13 residues. The V gene's germline CDR1 is LNHDA and CDR2 SQIVND (reference sequence). CDR3 amino acids: CASSTGGIGTQYF. The CDR3 coding sequence is TGTGCCAGTAGTACAGGGGGCATCGGTACGCAGTATTTT.

This clonotype was seen a handful of times. The genes are TRBV18 and TRBJ2-1; TRBD1 matches 10 bases. The CDR3 has 15 amino acids. The V segment lost 6 bases and the J segment 6 bases; nucleotides outside the gene matches: 8. Germline CDR1 KGHSH, CDR2 LQKENI. The CDR3 spells CASSTGTGAVNEQFF. The DNA for the CDR3 is TGTGCCAGCTCTACCGGGACAGGGGCGGTCAATGAGCAGTTCTTC.